This T cell receptor beta chain was captured by sequencing in a study of T cell repertoires in cytomegalovirus infection. The wider study: Recently described HLA-C-restricted plus well-studied HLA-B-restricted CMV epitopes were used. CMV infection plus the matching HLA type was flagged by public TCR beta signatures.

MiXCR, applied by TCRdb to the reads, yields one record per CDR3 protein. The table records about 500,000 distinct CDR3 sequences, 30% to 40% of them present only once. The germline V and J ends were trimmed by 0 bases and 8 bases, with 11 bases remaining between them. CDR3 length: 14 amino acids. The sample holds a few counts of this clonotype. Its specificity is unknown. Study outcomes and limitations: Totalled public TCR beta family frequency picked out people who carried CMV plus the relevant HLA.

This sequence originates from a human donor in good health (CMV status not recorded). Some clones in this sample may be carry-over from other donors' samples. This chain connects TRBV12-3 or TRBV12-4 to TRBJ2-1, with D possibly matching TRBD2 (6 bases). The specimen comprised cultured PBMCs, sampled from culture after CMV antigen stimulation. The CDR3 is CASSLALAAHEQFF. CDR3 in DNA: TGTGCCAGCAGTTTAGCGTTAGCGGCGCATGAGCAGTTCTTC.